The 6 T cell receptor beta chains listed next were all sequenced from one sample in a study of cytomegalovirus exposure and HLA in healthy donors. The study ran its PCR with 60 Vbeta and 13 Jbeta primers. The protocol was immunoSEQ multiplex PCR, while the TCRdb copy is restricted to in-frame clones and leaves out a portion. The table shows over 150,000 clones, with roughly three quarters occurring only once. The sample taken for sequencing was PBMCs. The source is a young man in good health and CMV-seropositive.

This chain links TRBV7-9 with TRBJ1-1, with D hard to call. Germline V gives CDR1 SEHNR, CDR2 FQNEAQ (reference sequence). V lost 4 bases, J lost 3 bases, and 15 bases lay in between. There are 15 residues in the CDR3. In DNA, the CDR3 is TGTGCCAGCAGCTCCGCGGCGGCCTGGGACACTGAAGCTTTCTTT. Its protein product is CASSSAAAWDTEAFF.

This clone showed up just a few times. The V gene is TRBV11-1, the J gene TRBJ2-3, with 8 bases identical to TRBD1. The CDR3 contains 16 residues. Germline V CDR1 and CDR2: SGHAT, FQDESV (reference sequence). The J segment lost 4 bases and the V segment lost 0 bases, leaving 6 bases of the junction unmatched. CDR3 sequence (DNA): TGTGCCAGCAGCTTAGCCGGCAGGGGGCCATCAGATACGCAGTATTTT. Its translation: CASSLAGRGPSDTQYF.

This clone was detected only a few times. The chain recombines TRBV19 with TRBJ2-7, with D possibly TRBD2 on 5 matching bases. Per the germline V gene, CDR1 is LNHDA and CDR2 is SQIVND (reference sequence). V was clipped by 4 bases and J by 1 base, with 14 bases between them. The CDR3 length is 15 residues. CDR3 in DNA: TGTGCCAGTAGTAACGGACTGCTCGTGTCCTACGAGCAGTACTTC. It codes for CASSNGLLVSYEQYF.

This clone was recorded only once. This chain connects TRBV16 to TRBJ1-4; a weak D match, TRBD1 (5 bases). CDR3 length equals 16 residues. CDR1 and CDR2 from the germline V gene are KGHSY and FQNENV. The germline V and J ends were trimmed by 4 bases and 6 bases, with 18 bases remaining between them. DNA of the CDR3: TGTGCCAGCAGCCCCCGGATAGGGGCAGTAGATGAAAAACTGTTTTTT. It codes for CASSPRIGAVDEKLFF.

The CDR3, as DNA: TGTGCCAGCAGCCCCCCGGGGGGCATCACCGGGGAGCTGTTTTTT. Protein product: CASSPPGGITGELFF. The chain joins TRBV9 to TRBJ2-2, with D possibly TRBD2 on 7 matching bases. CDR1 is SGDLS, CDR2 YYNGEE, per germline. There are 15 residues in the CDR3. Trimming removed 4 bases from V and 4 bases from J, with 14 bases in between. Using reference TRBV9 and TRBJ2-2 for the parts outside the CDR3, the full variable domain is DSGVTQTPKHLITATGQRVTLRCSPRSGDLSVYWYQQSLDQGLQFLIQYYNGEERAKGNILERFSAQQFPDLHSELNLSSLELGDSALYFCASSPPGGITGELFFGEGSRLTVL.

V and J are TRBV6-1 and TRBJ1-5; D possibly corresponds to TRBD1 (6 bases). This CDR3 is built from 15 residues. The ends were cut back, 1 base at V and 7 bases at J, with 14 bases in the middle. CDR1 is MNHNS, CDR2 SASEGT, per germline. The CDR3 DNA reads as TGTGCCAGCAGTGAAGAATGGGGGGGCCGGCAGCCCCAGCATTTT. It specifies CASSEEWGGRQPQHF.